Following are 18 T cell receptor beta chains from one sample sequenced in a study of blood T cell repertoires in COVID-19. Clones were sequenced by immunoSEQ multiplex PCR, and TCRdb holds only the in-frame ones, with some missing. The table records approximately 250,000 clones, about 91% of them present only once. Sequences were obtained from PBMCs or T cells enriched from blood (not recorded which). The receptor set was obtained from a woman aged 35 to 49 with acute COVID-19.

This clone was seen only once. This chain joins TRBV29-1 and TRBJ1-3; unclear D gene. This CDR3 is built from 14 residues. Germline CDR1 is SQVTM and CDR2 is ANQGSEA. The ends were cut back, 2 bases at V and 4 bases at J, with 12 bases in the middle. Written as DNA, the CDR3 is TGCAGCGTTGAACGGCGGCCAGCCGGAAACACCATATATTTT. Translating gives CSVERRPAGNTIYF.

The chain couples TRBV28 to TRBJ1-1, with 8 bases lining up with TRBD1. CDR1 is MDHEN and CDR2 is SYDVKM in the germline V gene. The CDR3 extends over 14 amino acids. Unmatched junction bases numbered 10, after V lost 3 bases and J lost 10 bases. CDR3 amino acids: CASSLQGAPRGAFF. Written as DNA, the CDR3 is TGTGCCAGCAGTTTGCAGGGGGCGCCCCGGGGAGCTTTCTTT. The complete variable domain, with remaining parts taken from reference TRBV28 and TRBJ1-1, reads DVKVTQSSRYLVKRTGEKVFLECVQDMDHENMFWYRQDPGLGLRLIYFSYDVKMKEKGDIPEGYSVSREKKERFSLILESASTNQTSMYLCASSLQGAPRGAFFGQGTRLTVV.

J is TRBJ2-7 and V is TRBV24-1; tentative D call: TRBD2 (7 bases). The CDR3 spans 13 residues. Per the germline V gene, CDR1 is KGHDR and CDR2 is SFDVKD. V shed 9 bases and J shed 4 bases, with 15 bases lying between them. The CDR3 protein is CATEGGDGYEQYF. The CDR3 DNA is TGTGCCACCGAGGGGGGGGACGGGTACGAGCAGTACTTC.

The chain has TRBV4-1 and TRBJ1-2; the D gene is possibly TRBD1 (5 bases). Germline V gene sequence: CDR1 MGHRA, CDR2 YSYEKL. V lost 2 bases and J lost 4, with 17 bases in between. There are 16 residues in the CDR3. The CDR3 loop reads CASSQNSQGWSYGYTF. The DNA for the CDR3 is TGCGCCAGCAGCCAAAACAGTCAGGGATGGAGCTATGGCTACACCTTC.

The chain recombines TRBV10-1 with TRBJ2-1; 8 bases are a match to TRBD1. J gave up 5 bases and V 1 base, and 10 bases lay outside the gene matches. Germline V CDR1 and CDR2: WNHNN, SYGVQD (reference sequence). The CDR3 totals 17 residues. Here the CDR3 DNA reads TGCGCCAGCAGTGAGTTGGCAGGGGGCGCGTGGGACAATGAGCAGTTCTTC. It specifies CASSELAGGAWDNEQFF.

V is TRBV5-6 and J is TRBJ1-3; D possibly corresponds to TRBD1 (5 bases). The CDR3 extends over 14 amino acids. Germline values: CDR1 SGHDT, CDR2 YYEEEE. Trimming stripped 0 bases from V and 2 bases from J, with 6 bases between. The DNA of the CDR3 is TGTGCCAGCAGCTTGGCAGGGACTGGAAACACCATATATTTT. It codes for CASSLAGTGNTIYF.

The genes are TRBV15 and TRBJ1-1; the D gene is possibly TRBD1 (5 bases). CDR3 length: 13 amino acids. Germline CDR1 and CDR2: LNHNV and YYDKDF (reference sequence). Trimming shortened V by 1 base and J by 5 bases, and 8 bases separated the two germline ends. The CDR3 DNA follows: TGTGCCACCAGCAGAGTCCAGGGAACTGAAGCTTTCTTT. It codes for CATSRVQGTEAFF.

The chain employs TRBV14 and TRBJ1-6; weak D call: TRBD1 (6 bases). V lost 0 bases and J lost 12, with 15 bases in between. The CDR3 is made up of 15 amino acids. Germline V gene sequence: CDR1 SGHDN, CDR2 FVKESK. CDR3 bases: TGTGCCAGCAGCCAAGACGATGCTGGGGGCTTACCCCTCCACTTT. Protein sequence: CASSQDDAGGLPLHF.

CDR3 in DNA: TGTGCCAGCAGCGCAGGGACTAGCAGCTTCACAGATACGCAGTATTTT. Translated, it gives CASSAGTSSFTDTQYF. The chain links TRBV9 to TRBJ2-3, with TRBD2 matching over 9 bases. The CDR3 length is 16 residues. Germline V gives CDR1 SGDLS, CDR2 YYNGEE. V was clipped by 3 bases and J by 2 bases; unmatched bases: 7.

This clone has only a few counts. CDR3 nucleotides: TGTGCCAGCAGTGACCGGGACACGAACACTGAAGCTTTCTTT. Protein: CASSDRDTNTEAFF. The chain has TRBV27 and TRBJ1-1; the D gene is possibly TRBD1 (6 bases). The germline V and J ends were trimmed by 5 bases and 1 base, with 11 bases remaining between them. The CDR3 has 14 residues. Per the germline V gene, CDR1 is MNHEY and CDR2 is SMNVEV (reference sequence).

The sample holds a few counts of this clone. The chain is built from TRBV10-2 and TRBJ2-7; TRBD2 matches at 9 bases. The CDR3 is 15 amino acids. The V and J ends lost 4 bases and 5 bases, in that order; junction bases with no gene match: 9. Germline V gene lookup returns CDR1 WSHSY and CDR2 SAAADI. CDR3 nucleotide sequence: TGCGCCAGCAGTGCCGGCGGGAGGGCCTACCACGAGCAGTACGTC. Residues: CASSAGGRAYHEQYV.

The CDR3 region has the DNA TGTGCCAGCAGCCAAACACGACAGGGGCCCATGAACACTGAAGCTTTCTTT. Protein sequence: CASSQTRQGPMNTEAFF. The chain carries TRBV7-8 and TRBJ1-1, with 8 nucleotides matching TRBD1. The CDR3 loop spans 17 amino acids. Germline CDR1 reads SGHVS; CDR2 reads FQNEAQ. V dropped 5 bases and J dropped 0; count of bases not matched to a gene: 11.

In this sample, this clone turned up a few times. The rearrangement uses TRBV3-1 (or the pseudogene TRBV3-2) and TRBJ2-1, with D unclear. There are 17 residues in the CDR3. The germline CDR1 and CDR2 sequences are LGHDT and YNNKEL (reference sequence). V was shortened by 2 bases and J by 4 bases, with 18 bases between the two germline ends. The CDR3 here is CASSQQPRSPHYNEQFF. The CDR3 DNA follows: TGTGCCAGCAGCCAACAACCTCGGAGTCCCCATTACAATGAGCAGTTCTTC.

The V gene is TRBV7-9, the J gene TRBJ1-2, with D possibly matching TRBD1 (6 bases). The CDR3 is 13 residues long. V was shortened by 5 bases and J by 2 bases, with 9 bases between the two germline ends. Looked up from germline, CDR1 is SEHNR and CDR2 is FQNEAQ (reference sequence). This chain's CDR3 is CASSQQGNYGYTF. The CDR3 DNA follows: TGTGCCAGCAGCCAACAGGGAAACTATGGCTACACCTTC.

The chain carries TRBV3-1 (or the pseudogene TRBV3-2) and TRBJ1-4; TRBD1 matches 8 bases. With 8 bases clipped from V and 8 bases from J, the junction kept 10 bases outside the gene matches. The germline gives CDR1 LGHDT, CDR2 YNNKEL (reference sequence). The CDR3 loop spans 14 amino acids. The CDR3 bases are TGTGCCAGCGGCTTCCAGGGGGCTGGAGAAAAACTGTTTTTT. This sequence encodes CASGFQGAGEKLFF.

This clone was detected only once. The DNA of the CDR3 is TGTGCCAGTAGTATCGGAGGGGAAGGGCAGCCCCAGCATTTT. This translates into CASSIGGEGQPQHF. The chain couples TRBV19 to TRBJ1-5; tentative D call: TRBD1 (5 bases). V was shortened by 3 bases and J by 7 bases, with 13 bases between the two germline ends. The CDR3 runs 14 residues. Germline V gene lookup returns CDR1 LNHDA and CDR2 SQIVND (reference sequence).

A word on this clone: Other DNA variants within this sample encode the same CDR3. The chain couples TRBV6-5 to TRBJ2-1; 11 nucleotides agree with TRBD2. This CDR3 region has 15 residues. The V gene's germline CDR1 is MNHEY and CDR2 SVGAGI. Trimming at V came to 6 bases and at J to 2 bases, leaving 3 bases not matched to a gene. This CDR3 reads CASSLSGRAYNEQFF. CDR3 coding DNA: TGTGCCAGCAGCCTTAGCGGGAGGGCCTACAATGAGCAGTTCTTC.

The chain couples TRBV24-1 to TRBJ2-1; a weak D match, TRBD1 (6 bases). The CDR3 length is 16 residues. Germline V CDR1 and CDR2: KGHDR, SFDVKD. Between the trimmed V and J ends, which lost 3 bases and 5 bases, there was a span of 16 bases. The CDR3 region has the DNA TGTGCCACCAGTGATCTGGGGACGGGACAACACAATGAGCAGTTCTTC. Its protein product is CATSDLGTGQHNEQFF.